A selection of T cell receptor beta chains follows, all from one sample in a study of response to subunit inactivated influenza vaccine. MiXCR, applied by TCRdb to the RT-PCR reads, yields one record per CDR3 protein. Of some 800,000 distinct CDR3 sequences in the sample, 21% are singletons; the top ten hold around 9.6%. The specimen comprised PBMCs from blood, sampled less than 6 days after vaccination. The receptors stem from a man between 50 and 59 years old who received an inactivated influenza vaccine. CDR3s include the opening cysteine and the closing phenylalanine or tryptophan. D genes are given only for firm matches. Expanded clones are given a class, and other clones once, few, many or no size at all.

cdr3_nt cdr3_aa v_call clone_size j_call d_call
TGCGCCAGCAGGACTAGCGTCGAAGAGACCCAGTACTTC CASRTSVEETQYF TRBV5-1 - TRBJ2-5 TRBD2
TGTGCCAGCAGTTCCCTGAGGGGGGGCGAGCAGTACTTC CASSSLRGGEQYF TRBV12-3/TRBV12-4 few TRBJ2-7 -
TGCAGTGCGGGGAGGACAGGGAAGAGGGAGACCCAGTACTTC CSAGRTGKRETQYF TRBV20-1 - TRBJ2-5 TRBD1
TGCAGTGCTGCCCCGGCGACTAGCGGGAGTGAGACCCAGTACTTC CSAAPATSGSETQYF TRBV20-1 - TRBJ2-5 TRBD2
TGCAGTGTAACGGTGACAGGGGAAGAGACCCAGTACTTC CSVTVTGEETQYF TRBV20-1 - TRBJ2-5 TRBD1
TGTGCCAGCAGGGACAGGGGGCATTCACCCCTCCACTTT CASRDRGHSPLHF TRBV6-6 few TRBJ1-6 TRBD1
TGTGCCAGCAGAGAAGAAGCAGGGGTTTTGACAGATACGCAGTATTTT CASREEAGVLTDTQYF TRBV6-2/TRBV6-3 - TRBJ2-3 -
TGCGCCAGCAGCTCATACGGACAGGGAACACAGTTCTTC CASSSYGQGTQFF TRBV5-1 few TRBJ2-1 TRBD1
TGTGCCAGCAGCTTAGGATTGAGGGTAAAGGACACTGAAGCTTTCTTT CASSLGLRVKDTEAFF TRBV7-8 few TRBJ1-1 -
TGTGCCAGCAGCTATCGAAGGGATGAGCAGTTCTTC CASSYRRDEQFF TRBV7-6 many TRBJ2-1 -
TGTGCCAGTAGTATAGCGGGCAGCTCCTACGAGCAGTACTTC CASSIAGSSYEQYF TRBV19 - TRBJ2-7 -
TGTGCCAGCAGTTACTACAGTTTCTATGGCTACACCTTC CASSYYSFYGYTF TRBV6-5 few TRBJ1-2 -
TGTGCCATCAAACCGGGACAGGGAGTTGTCGAGCAGTACTTC CAIKPGQGVVEQYF TRBV10-3 few TRBJ2-7 TRBD1
TGCAGTGCTAGGGTTGCGGAGACCGGGGAGCTGTTTTTT CSARVAETGELFF TRBV20-1 few TRBJ2-2 -
TGTGCCAGCAGCTTGGTCCCGATGGTCCACGAGCAGTACTTC CASSLVPMVHEQYF TRBV11-2 few TRBJ2-7 -
TGTGCCAGCTCACCGGGACAGGGTCTAACTTTCTTT CASSPGQGLTFF TRBV18 few TRBJ1-1 TRBD1
TGCAGTGCTCGGGACAGGCGGAATCAGCCCCAGCATTTT CSARDRRNQPQHF TRBV20-1 few TRBJ1-5 TRBD1